A single sample gave rise to the 22 T cell receptor beta chains below, sequenced in a study of regulatory T cells in long-lasting Graves disease (dated by TCRdb to about 2021). Libraries were prepared through multiplex PCR. TCRdb records Illumina HiSeq 4000 as the sequencer. iRepertoire HTBI primers and Arm-PCR amplification of CDR3 regions were used to construct TCR beta libraries. TCRdb reprocessing: public reads trimmed at Q25 with fastp, clones called with MiXCR, in-frame beta chains kept. Entries are consolidated by CDR3 protein sequence, retaining the most common genes and DNA. In all, the sample holds 680,000 or so distinct CDR3 sequences, and about 15% of those were seen once. The ten largest clonotypes hold around 19% of the sample. The intended sense of this specimen's time point label: newly diagnosed GD, antithyroid drugs for less than 3 months. For both TCR sequencing and RNA sequencing, RNA was extracted from PBMCs in TRIzol.

These same records also appear under a second study, on T cells in Graves' hyperthyroidism and ophthalmopathy.

The sequencing here drew on peripheral blood mononuclear cells (PBMCs), taken at new diagnosis, from a patient treated with antithyroid drugs. The receptors originated from a young woman with Graves disease. Donor details come from another sample of the same person, matched by shared clones.

This clonotype was detected many times. The chain uses TRBV29-1 and TRBJ1-1; D is ambiguous. Germline values: CDR1 SQVTM, CDR2 ANQGSEA. V was cut by 0 bases and J by 4 bases, with 6 bases left in between. This CDR3 comprises 12 residues. The CDR3 DNA sequence: TGCAGCGTTGAAGATTGGAGCACTGAAGCTTTCTTT. This codes for CSVEDWSTEAFF.

This clonotype was seen repeatedly, ten times or more. This chain joins TRBV5-5 and TRBJ1-5; D ambiguous. This CDR3 region has 15 residues. Trimming cost V 2 bases and J 4 bases, with 13 bases left between them. CDR1 and CDR2 from the germline V gene are SGHKS and YYEKEE (reference sequence). The CDR3 DNA reads TGTGCCAGCAGCTTAGAGTACAGCTTTAATCAGCCCCAGCATTTT. Amino acid sequence: CASSLEYSFNQPQHF. The full variable domain, rest sourced from reference TRBV5-5 and TRBJ1-5, is DAGVTQSPTHLIKTRGQQVTLRCSPISGHKSVSWYQQVLGQGPQFIFQYYEKEERGRGNFPDRFSARQFPNYSSELNVNALLLGDSALYLCASSLEYSFNQPQHFGDGTRLSIL.

V gene TRBV7-9 combines with J gene TRBJ1-1; D unresolved. The V gene lost 6 bases and the J gene lost 6 bases, with 11 bases spanning the gap. This CDR3 region has 12 residues. CDR1 and CDR2 (germline): SEHNR, FQNEAQ (reference sequence). CDR3 sequence (DNA): TGTGCCAGCAGTCTTGCTCGCGCTGAAGCTTTCTTT. Protein sequence: CASSLARAEAFF.

This clonotype was recorded at least ten times. The chain uses TRBV20-1 and TRBJ1-1; no clear D. Germline V gene sequence: CDR1 DFQATT, CDR2 SNEGSKA (reference sequence). CDR3 size: 13 residues. Trimming took 0 bases from V and 10 from J, leaving 15 bases between them. CDR3 loop: CSARDTQYWGAFF. CDR3 DNA sequence: TGCAGTGCTAGAGACACTCAATATTGGGGAGCTTTCTTT.

A note on this clonotype: The junction does not match germline at one end; this may be a read error. The gene calls are TRBV7-2 and TRBJ2-2; D gene uncertain. The CDR3 loop spans 14 amino acids. CDR1 and CDR2 (germline): SGHTA, FQGNSA. This chain's CDR3 is CASSQGPDTGELFF. The CDR3 region has the DNA TGCGCCAGCAGCCAAGGTCCCGATACCGGGGAGCTGTTTTTT.

In this sample, this clonotype turned up many times. The gene calls are TRBV12-3 or TRBV12-4 and TRBJ2-1; possibly TRBD2 for D (5 bases). The CDR3 is 14 amino acids. V was cut by 5 bases and J by 9 bases, with 17 bases left in between. The CDR3 sequence: CASSPSRLASEQFF. The CDR3 DNA reads as TGTGCCAGCAGTCCTAGTCGTCTAGCAAGTGAGCAGTTCTTC.

In its sample, this clonotype was seen a few times. This chain connects TRBV7-9 to TRBJ1-6; possibly TRBD1 for D (5 bases). Trimming took off 0 bases at V and 11 bases at J, with 11 bases between the two ends. CDR1 is SEHNR, CDR2 FQNEAQ, per germline (reference sequence). This CDR3 spans 14 amino acids. Written as DNA, the CDR3 is TGTGCCAGCAGCTTAGCGCGGGGGATCGCACCCCTCCACTTT. Residues: CASSLARGIAPLHF.

The rearrangement uses TRBV19 and TRBJ2-5; 14 bases are a match to TRBD2. With 5 bases clipped from V and 4 bases from J, the junction kept 9 bases outside the gene matches. The CDR3 loop spans 17 amino acids. Germline CDR1 is LNHDA and CDR2 is SQIVND (reference sequence). The CDR3 sequence is CASSPGTSGSFGETQYF. CDR3 DNA sequence: TGTGCCAGTAGTCCCGGGACTAGCGGGAGCTTTGGAGAGACCCAGTACTTC.

This clonotype has ten or more counts. This sequence joins TRBV29-1 and TRBJ1-1, with D perhaps matching TRBD1 (5 bases). The CDR3 totals 13 residues. Germline V gives CDR1 SQVTM, CDR2 ANQGSEA. The V and J ends lost 3 bases and 4 bases respectively, with 12 bases between them. The CDR3 spells CSVERGDGTEAFF. DNA of the CDR3: TGCAGCGTTGAGCGGGGGGACGGCACTGAAGCTTTCTTT.

V and J are TRBV7-9 and TRBJ2-1, with a tentative D call TRBD1 (6 bases). The CDR3 runs 12 residues. Looked up from germline, CDR1 is SEHNR and CDR2 is FQNEAQ (reference sequence). The germline V and J ends were trimmed by 10 bases and 10 bases, with 17 bases remaining between them. DNA of the CDR3: TGTGCCACAGACAGGTACGCCAGGGAGCAGTTCTTC. It translates to CATDRYAREQFF.

The V call is TRBV30, the J call TRBJ2-1; tentatively, D is TRBD2 (7 bases). The J call is uncertain, as TRBJ2-7 better fits the DNA end. Germline V gene data show CDR1 as GTSNPN and CDR2 as SVGIG (reference sequence). The CDR3 sequence is 17 residues long. In nucleotides, the CDR3 is TGTGCCTGGGTAGAGGGAGGGGGACTACCAACAGTCAATGAGCAGTACTTC. As protein: CAWVEGGGLPTVNEQYF.

This clonotype appeared a few times. J is TRBJ1-1 and V is TRBV18; D not certain. Trimming left V 3 bases short and J 8 bases short, with 10 bases between. CDR1 KGHSH and CDR2 LQKENI come from the germline V gene. CDR3 length: 12 residues. DNA of the CDR3: TGTGCCAGCTCACCGACTGCGGCGGAAGCTTTCTTT. It translates to CASSPTAAEAFF.

This clonotype was detected many times. The J gene is TRBJ1-6, the V gene TRBV2, with D maybe TRBD1 (5 bases). Germline-derived CDR1 and CDR2 are SNHLY and FYNNEI. The CDR3 is made up of 15 amino acids. V lost 5 bases and J lost 0, with 8 bases in between. The CDR3 nucleotides read TGTGCCAGCAGTTGGCAGGGCTCCTATAATTCACCCCTCCACTTT. Translation: CASSWQGSYNSPLHF.

Only one count was recorded for this clonotype. The V gene is TRBV7-3, the J gene TRBJ2-6, with D hard to call. This CDR3 region has 14 residues. V was clipped by 4 bases and J by 3 bases, with 7 bases between them. Per the germline V gene, CDR1 is SGHTA and CDR2 is FQGTGA. The CDR3 protein is CASSSTLGANVLTF. The CDR3 DNA is TGTGCCAGCAGCTCGACCCTTGGGGCCAACGTCCTGACTTTC.

The chain has TRBV19 and TRBJ1-1; D is unclear. The CDR3 extends over 14 amino acids. CDR1 is LNHDA, CDR2 SQIVND, per germline (reference sequence). V was shortened by 1 base and J by 0 bases, with 6 bases between the two germline ends. CDR3 loop: CASSIVSVNTEAFF. The CDR3, as DNA: TGTGCCAGTAGTATAGTTTCCGTGAACACTGAAGCTTTCTTT.

Notes on this clonotype: No conserved phenylalanine or tryptophan is present at the end of the CDR3, so a read error is the likely explanation. V usage is TRBV20-1 and J usage is TRBJ1-2; D uncertain. Germline-derived CDR1 and CDR2 are DFQATT and SNEGSKA (reference sequence). CDR3 length equals 17 residues. V dropped 5 bases and J dropped 1 base, with 23 bases sitting between them. The CDR3 region is CSAPTRGPQLYNYGYTL. CDR3 sequence (DNA): TGCAGTGCTCCCACCCGTGGGCCCCAACTGTATAACTATGGCTACACCCTC.

This clonotype was counted at least ten times. V and J are TRBV18 and TRBJ1-1; D is unclear. The CDR3 has 13 residues. V dropped 5 bases and J dropped 1 base, with 8 bases sitting between them. Looked up from germline, CDR1 is KGHSH and CDR2 is LQKENI. In DNA, the CDR3 is TGTGCCAGCTCAAAGGACCCGAACACTGAAGCTTTCTTT. This gives the protein CASSKDPNTEAFF.

At least ten counts were recorded for this clonotype. V and J are TRBV29-1 and TRBJ2-2, with D possibly matching TRBD2 (6 bases). V was trimmed by 2 bases and J by 4 bases, leaving 14 bases between them. This CDR3 is 15 amino acids long. Germline V gives CDR1 SQVTM, CDR2 ANQGSEA. CDR3 DNA: TGCAGCGTTGAACCCCGGAGGGGCGCCACCGGGGAGCTGTTTTTT. Its protein product is CSVEPRRGATGELFF.

This clonotype has ten or more counts. The chain uses TRBV13 and TRBJ2-7; 12 bases map to TRBD2. J gave up 6 bases and V 4 bases, and 4 bases lay outside the gene matches. The CDR3 sequence is 14 residues long. Germline values: CDR1 PRHDT, CDR2 FYEKMQ (reference sequence). The CDR3 reads CASSSRLAGVEQYF. The CDR3 region has the DNA TGTGCCAGCAGCTCAAGACTAGCGGGAGTCGAGCAGTACTTC.

This chain connects TRBV5-4 to TRBJ2-3, with D hard to call. Germline CDR1 reads SGHNT; CDR2 reads YYREEE (reference sequence). V was trimmed by 4 bases and J by 6 bases, leaving 12 bases between them. CDR3 length: 13 residues. The CDR3 here is CASSPSFLDTQYF. As DNA, the CDR3 is TGTGCCAGCAGCCCCTCCTTCCTCGATACGCAGTATTTT.

This clonotype was observed once. The chain joins TRBV20-1 to TRBJ1-2, with D possibly TRBD1 on 6 matching bases. This CDR3 region has 13 residues. The V and J ends lost 6 bases and 5 bases respectively, with 16 bases between them. CDR1 is DFQATT and CDR2 is SNEGSKA in the germline V gene (reference sequence). CDR3 in amino acids: CSAQTGRVYGYTF. CDR3 DNA: TGCAGTGCCCAAACAGGGAGGGTGTATGGCTACACCTTC.

This clonotype was seen many times. This chain connects TRBV2 to TRBJ1-1; 7 bases map to TRBD1. The CDR3 length is 16 residues. V lost 5 bases and J lost 5; bases outside the gene matches: 14. In germline, CDR1 is SNHLY, CDR2 FYNNEI. CDR3 sequence reads: CASSRGGSGGATEAFF. In nucleotides, the CDR3 is TGTGCCAGCAGTCGAGGTGGGTCAGGGGGAGCAACTGAAGCTTTCTTT.